The source of this T cell receptor beta chain is a study of control samples from healthy donors and cancer patients. TCRdb keeps only in-frame clones here, not all; method: immunoSEQ multiplex PCR. The sample lists some 120,000 clones, 75% to 95% occurring once. This CDR3 has 15 residues. Losses at the gene ends were 5 bases for V and 4 bases for J; bases not matched to a gene: 6. Germline values: CDR1 SGHVS, CDR2 FNYEAQ. The chain has TRBV7-6 and TRBJ2-1; 9 bases map to TRBD1. This receptor was taken from a man aged 18 to 35 in good health. The specimen sequenced was blood. The CDR3, as DNA: TGTGCCAGCAGCCCGGGGACAGGGCGGTACAATGAGCAGTTCTTC. This gives the protein CASSPGTGRYNEQFF.